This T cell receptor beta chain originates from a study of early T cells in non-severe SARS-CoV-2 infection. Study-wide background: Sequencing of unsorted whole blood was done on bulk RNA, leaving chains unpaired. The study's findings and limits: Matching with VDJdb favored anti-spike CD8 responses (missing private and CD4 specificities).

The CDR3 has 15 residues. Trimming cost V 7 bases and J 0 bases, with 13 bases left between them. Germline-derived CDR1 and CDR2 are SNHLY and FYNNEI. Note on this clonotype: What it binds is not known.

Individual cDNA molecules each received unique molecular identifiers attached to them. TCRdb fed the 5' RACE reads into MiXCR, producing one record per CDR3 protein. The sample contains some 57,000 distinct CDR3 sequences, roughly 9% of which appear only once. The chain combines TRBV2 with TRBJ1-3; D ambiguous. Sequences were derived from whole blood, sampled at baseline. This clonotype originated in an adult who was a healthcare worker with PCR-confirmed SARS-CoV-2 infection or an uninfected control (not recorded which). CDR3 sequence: CASKRRESSGNTIYF. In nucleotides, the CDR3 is TGTGCCAGCAAAAGACGGGAGAGCTCTGGAAACACCATATATTTT.